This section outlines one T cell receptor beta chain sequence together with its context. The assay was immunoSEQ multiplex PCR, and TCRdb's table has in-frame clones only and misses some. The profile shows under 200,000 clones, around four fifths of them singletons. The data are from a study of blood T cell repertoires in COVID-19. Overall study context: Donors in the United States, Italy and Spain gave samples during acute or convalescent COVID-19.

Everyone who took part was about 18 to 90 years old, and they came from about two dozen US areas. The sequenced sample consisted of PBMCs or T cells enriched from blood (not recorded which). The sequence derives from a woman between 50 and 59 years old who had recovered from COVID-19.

The CDR3: CASSLNRVSAGNTIYF. DNA of the CDR3: TGTGCCAGCAGCCTTAACAGGGTATCAGCTGGAAACACCATATATTTT. V is TRBV28 and J is TRBJ1-3; D may be TRBD1 (6 bases). The CDR3 sequence is 16 residues long. V was trimmed by 6 bases and J by 2 bases, leaving 17 bases between them. CDR1 is MDHEN and CDR2 is SYDVKM in the germline V gene.